This T cell receptor beta chain appears in the sequencing data of a study of blood T cell repertoires in COVID-19. About the research overall: COVID-19 samples, acute and convalescent, were from the United States, Italy and Spain. Sources were T cells, B-cell-depleted T cells, or PBMCs; the material itself was cDNA or gDNA.

The V segment lost 3 bases and the J segment 0 bases; nucleotides outside the gene matches: 8. CDR1 and CDR2 from the germline V gene are SEHNR and FQNEAQ (reference sequence). The CDR3 covers 17 residues. Authors' processing steps: Estimation of nucleated cell counts relied on the amplification of reference gene primers. Sequenced by immunoSEQ multiplex PCR; TCRdb stores in-frame clones only, minus some. From that table come the V and J calls and clone size; the DNA was used to work out D and trimming. Here the sample spans approximately 93,000 clones, 55% to 75% being singletons. This sequence originates from a woman of 80 years or more with acute or convalescent COVID-19. The V gene is TRBV7-9, the J gene TRBJ2-4, with 7 bases fitting TRBD1. Sequencing was performed on peripheral blood. In DNA form, the CDR3 reads TGTGCCAGCAGCTTGGCCGGGACAGCTCTAGCCAAAAACATTCAGTACTTC. This sequence encodes CASSLAGTALAKNIQYF.